This TCR beta chain is drawn from a study of TET2 disruption in CD19-targeted CAR T cells (dated by TCRdb to 2016 to 2018). For the wider study: The number of samples was determined by the original clinical trial design and by which samples were available, and no additional inclusion criteria were applied.

What the treatment or condition label conveys for this sample: autologous CTL019 cells: CD19 CAR with 4-1BB and CD3 zeta domains. TCR zeta and 4-1BB costimulatory signaling domains were built into the CD19 CAR. Leukapheresis was used to collect T cells from peripheral blood for manufacturing CTL019. The DNeasy Blood and Tissue Kit was used to extract genomic DNA from pre-infusion T cells, peripheral blood, or sorted post-infusion T cells. Comments on this clone: It lacks a known antigen. Read sequence stops 3 residues before the CDR3 end, and the germline J gene provides the missing end.

There are 15 amino acids in the CDR3, from cysteine to phenylalanine inclusive. The CDR3 was read in part: 36 bases, with the frame set at base 1. The germline V gene encodes CDR1 SGHTA and CDR2 FQGNSA. The immunoSEQ assay was used to perform TCR beta chain deep sequencing. Per the original workflow: Only productive TCR beta rearrangements went into calculating clonotype frequencies. TCRdb provides this immuneACCESS table in a form limited to in-frame rearrangements. Some clones are lacking; in checked studies, under half of them reflect an unresolved V gene, and why the rest are absent is not known. The V and J calls and clone size were taken over from that table, and D and trimming were inferred from the DNA. This sample's table lists tens of thousands of clones. About 2% of the sample is taken by the ten largest. Results the study describes overall, beyond this receptor: The conclusions about the patient's CAR T cells were based on extensive analysis of only one subject.

The receptor was derived from a man aged 65 to 85 with chronic lymphocytic leukemia. Sequences were derived from CD8- CAR+ T cells sorted from cultured blood T cells, sampled for CD19 CAR T cell therapy. According to the study, the label for this sample's cell subset or site signals: CD8-negative CAR-positive T cells from the infusion product. The chain is made from TRBV7-2 and TRBJ2-4, and 10 junctional nucleotides match TRBD1. The DNA read from the CDR3 is TGTGCCAGCAGGGCCGGGACAGGGGTAAGAGAGACT. Its protein is CASRAGTGVRET. The full-length CDR3 reads as CASRAGTGVRETQYF.